This paragraph covers one TCR beta chain sequence. Its antigen is currently unknown. TCRdb called clones again from the PCR reads with MiXCR. The sample has 16,000 or so clones, about 23% seen once. Each patient came to thyroid surgery without any prior treatment (of any kind). V was clipped by 6 bases and J by 8 bases, with 4 bases between them. This CDR3 has 10 residues. Germline CDR1 and CDR2: MNHNS and SASEGT. The data are from a study of metastatic and nonmetastatic thyroid tumors. For the study at large: The authors compared repertoires across blood and tumor or nodule tissue from malignant and benign thyroid patients.

Findings of the study overall: Compared with benign nodules, malignant thyroid tumors were reported to have significantly higher TCR beta diversity in both blood and tumor.

The material sequenced was tumor tissue. The receptor was isolated from a female donor with papillary thyroid cancer or a benign thyroid nodule (not recorded which). Some clones in this sample may be carry-over from other donors' samples. The chain employs TRBV6-1 and TRBJ2-2, with D hard to call. CDR3 sequence: CASRIGELFF. CDR3 coding DNA: TGTGCCAGCAGAATAGGGGAGCTGTTTTTT.